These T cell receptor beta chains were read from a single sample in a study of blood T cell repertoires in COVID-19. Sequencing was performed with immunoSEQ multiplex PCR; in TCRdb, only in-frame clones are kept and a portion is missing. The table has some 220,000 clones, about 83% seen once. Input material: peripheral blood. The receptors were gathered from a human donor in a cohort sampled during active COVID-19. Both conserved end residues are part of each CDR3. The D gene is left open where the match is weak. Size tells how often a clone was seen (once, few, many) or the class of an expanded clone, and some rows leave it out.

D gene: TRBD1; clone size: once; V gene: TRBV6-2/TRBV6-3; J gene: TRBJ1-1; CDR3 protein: CASSYLGQGDAFF; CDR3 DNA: TGTGCCAGCAGTTATCTCGGACAGGGGGATGCTTTCTTT
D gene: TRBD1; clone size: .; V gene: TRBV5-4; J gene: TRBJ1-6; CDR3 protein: CASSLARGHIFHF; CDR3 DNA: TGTGCCAGCAGCTTGGCCAGGGGGCACATCTTCCACTTT
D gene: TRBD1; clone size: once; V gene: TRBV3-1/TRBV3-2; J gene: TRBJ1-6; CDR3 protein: CASSHRQGTRTPLHF; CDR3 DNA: TGTGCCAGCAGCCATAGACAGGGGACCAGGACACCCCTCCACTTT
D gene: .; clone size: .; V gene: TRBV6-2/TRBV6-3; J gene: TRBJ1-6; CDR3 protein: CASSQGLSGNSPLHF; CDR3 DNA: TGTGCCAGCAGCCAGGGTTTGTCGGGAAATTCACCCCTCCACTTT
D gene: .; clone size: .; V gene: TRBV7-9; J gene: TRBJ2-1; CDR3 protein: CASSLDGGVYNEQFF; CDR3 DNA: TGTGCCAGCAGCTTAGACGGGGGAGTTTACAATGAGCAGTTCTTC
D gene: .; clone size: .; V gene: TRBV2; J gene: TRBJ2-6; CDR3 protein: CASRGISGANVLTF; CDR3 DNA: TGTGCCAGCCGGGGAATCTCTGGGGCCAACGTCCTGACTTTC
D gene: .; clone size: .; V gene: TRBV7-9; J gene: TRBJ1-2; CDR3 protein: CASSVQGLGGYTF; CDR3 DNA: TGTGCCAGCAGCGTTCAGGGGCTGGGTGGCTACACCTTC
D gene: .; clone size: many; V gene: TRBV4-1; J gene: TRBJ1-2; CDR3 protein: CASSQPPKRVPYGYTF; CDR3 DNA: TGCGCCAGCAGCCAACCTCCGAAACGGGTTCCCTATGGCTACACCTTC
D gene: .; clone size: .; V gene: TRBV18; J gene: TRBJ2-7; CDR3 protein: CASSDQASTGLYEQYF; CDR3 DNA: TGTGCCAGCTCAGACCAGGCCTCGACAGGACTCTACGAGCAGTACTTC
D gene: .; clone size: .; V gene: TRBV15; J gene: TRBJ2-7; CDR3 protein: CATSRRSGSYEQYF; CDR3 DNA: TGTGCCACCAGCAGACGAAGCGGCTCCTACGAGCAGTACTTC
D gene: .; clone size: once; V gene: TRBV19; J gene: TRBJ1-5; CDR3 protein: CASSIDLTGNGNQPQHF; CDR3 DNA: TGTGCCAGTAGTATAGATCTAACAGGGAATGGCAATCAGCCCCAGCATTTT
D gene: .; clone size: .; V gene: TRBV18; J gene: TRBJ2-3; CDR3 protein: CASSPLTDSTDTQYF; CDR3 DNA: TGTGCCAGCTCACCTTTGACAGACAGCACAGATACGCAGTATTTT
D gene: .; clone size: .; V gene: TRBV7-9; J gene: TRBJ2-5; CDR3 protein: CASSPGFGETQYF; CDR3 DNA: TGTGCCAGCAGCCCAGGGTTCGGAGAGACCCAGTACTTC
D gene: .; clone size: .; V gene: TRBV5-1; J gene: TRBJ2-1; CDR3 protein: CASSLGEFYNEQFF; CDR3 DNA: TGCGCCAGCAGCTTAGGGGAATTCTACAATGAGCAGTTCTTC
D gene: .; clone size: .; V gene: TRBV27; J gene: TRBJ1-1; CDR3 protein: CASLGGHGTEAFF; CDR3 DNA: TGTGCCAGTCTCGGGGGGCATGGTACTGAAGCTTTCTTT
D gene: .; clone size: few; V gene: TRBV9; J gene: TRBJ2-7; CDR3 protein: CASSLLTGQSVYEQYF; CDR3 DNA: TGTGCCAGCAGCCTCCTCACAGGGCAGTCAGTCTACGAGCAGTACTTC
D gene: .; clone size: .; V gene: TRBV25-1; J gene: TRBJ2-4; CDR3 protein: CASSETGHQAKNIQYF; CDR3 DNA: TGTGCCAGCAGTGAAACGGGACACCAAGCCAAAAACATTCAGTACTTC
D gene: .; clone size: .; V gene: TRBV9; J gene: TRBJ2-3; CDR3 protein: CASGRRASGTDTQYF; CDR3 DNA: TGTGCCAGCGGAAGGAGGGCCTCGGGCACAGATACGCAGTATTTT
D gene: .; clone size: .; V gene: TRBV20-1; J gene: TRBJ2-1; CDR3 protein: CSAHGRGGQFF; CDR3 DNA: TGCAGTGCCCACGGACGGGGTGGGCAGTTCTTC
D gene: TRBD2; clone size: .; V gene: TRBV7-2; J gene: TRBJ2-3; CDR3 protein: CASTRGSGSSGDTQYF; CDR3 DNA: TGTGCCAGTACCCGGGGGAGCGGGAGCTCTGGAGATACGCAGTATTTT
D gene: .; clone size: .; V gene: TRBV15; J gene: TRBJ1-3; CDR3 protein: CATSRDGGQPGNTIYF; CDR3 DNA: TGTGCCACCAGCAGAGATGGAGGACAGCCTGGAAACACCATATATTTT
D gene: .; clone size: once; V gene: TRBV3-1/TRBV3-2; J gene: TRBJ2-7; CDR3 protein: CASRRDKDRSYEQYF; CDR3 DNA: TGTGCCAGCAGGCGGGATAAGGACAGGAGCTACGAGCAGTACTTC
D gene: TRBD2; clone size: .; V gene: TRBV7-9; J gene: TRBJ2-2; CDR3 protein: CASSPTGLAGTGELFF; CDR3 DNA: TGTGCCAGCAGCCCCACGGGACTAGCGGGGACCGGGGAGCTGTTTTTT
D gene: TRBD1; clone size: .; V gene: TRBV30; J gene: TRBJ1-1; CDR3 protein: CAWAWDRNTEAFF; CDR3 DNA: TGTGCCTGGGCGTGGGACAGGAACACTGAAGCTTTCTTT
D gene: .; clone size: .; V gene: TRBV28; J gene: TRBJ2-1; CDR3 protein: CASTWRGKTYNEQFF; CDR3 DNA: TGTGCCAGCACCTGGAGAGGGAAGACTTACAATGAGCAGTTCTTC
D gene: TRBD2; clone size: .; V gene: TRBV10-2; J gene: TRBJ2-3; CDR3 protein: CASSESAGGADTQYF; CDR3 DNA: TGCGCCAGCAGTGAGTCGGCGGGAGGGGCAGATACGCAGTATTTT
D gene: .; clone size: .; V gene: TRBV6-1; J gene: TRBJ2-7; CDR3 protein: CASSEGGRGTYEQYF; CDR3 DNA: TGTGCCAGCAGTGAAGGGGGCAGGGGAACCTACGAGCAGTACTTC
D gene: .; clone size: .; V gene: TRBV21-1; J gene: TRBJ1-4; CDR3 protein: CASSDRDRDFWGEKLFF; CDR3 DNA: TGTGCCAGCAGCGACCGGGACAGGGACTTTTGGGGTGAAAAACTGTTTTTT
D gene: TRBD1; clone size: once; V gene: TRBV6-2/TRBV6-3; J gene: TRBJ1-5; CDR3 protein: CASSWNRGNSNQPQHF; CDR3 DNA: TGTGCCAGCAGTTGGAACAGGGGGAATAGCAATCAGCCCCAGCATTTT
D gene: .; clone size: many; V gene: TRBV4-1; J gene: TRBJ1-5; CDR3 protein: CASSQVGRGSRQPQHF; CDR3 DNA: TGCGCCAGCAGCCAAGTGGGCAGGGGTTCCCGTCAGCCCCAGCATTTT
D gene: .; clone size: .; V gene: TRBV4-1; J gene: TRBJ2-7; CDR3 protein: CASSQDHGGSASYYEQYF; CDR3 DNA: TGCGCCAGCAGCCAAGATCATGGAGGGTCGGCGAGTTACTACGAGCAGTACTTC
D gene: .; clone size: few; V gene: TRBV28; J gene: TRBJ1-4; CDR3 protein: CASSLLSREKLFF; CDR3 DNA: TGTGCCAGCAGTTTACTATCCCGCGAAAAACTGTTTTTT
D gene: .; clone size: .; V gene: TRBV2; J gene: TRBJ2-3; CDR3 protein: CASSARGSTDTQYF; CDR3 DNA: TGTGCCAGCAGTGCCAGGGGAAGTACAGATACGCAGTATTTT